This TCR beta chain is drawn from a study of blood T cell repertoires in COVID-19. The V gene's germline CDR1 is SGHNT and CDR2 YENEEA. This CDR3 is built from 16 residues. The germline V and J ends were trimmed by 5 bases and 3 bases, with 17 bases remaining between them. The data were produced by immunoSEQ multiplex PCR, yet TCRdb's version contains in-frame clones alone and is incomplete. The data show roughly 150,000 clones, roughly 80% seen once. The sample consisted of peripheral blood. The V and J genes are TRBV11-3 and TRBJ2-1; perhaps TRBD1 as D (6 bases). The source of this sequence is an elderly woman with acute or convalescent COVID-19. CDR3 DNA: TGTGCCAGCAGCCACTTTGGGATAGGGGGCTACAATGAGCAGTTCTTC. It is translated as CASSHFGIGGYNEQFF.